A selection of T cell receptor beta chains follows, all from one sample in a study of T cell responses to AZD1222 COVID-19 vaccine. Produced via immunoSEQ multiplex PCR; TCRdb's table is partial and in-frame only. Among roughly 150,000 clones listed, about 92% were seen once. The source was peripheral blood, collected on day 0 of AZD1222 vaccination. The receptors derive from an adult in good health. CDR3s include the opening cysteine and the closing phenylalanine or tryptophan. The D gene is left open where the match is weak. Only part of the rows carry a size: once, few, many, or a class if the clone is expanded.

D: TRBD2
V: TRBV5-4
J: TRBJ2-7
size: -
CDR3: CASSAIAGGNEQYF
DNA: TGTGCCAGCAGCGCCATAGCGGGTGGCAACGAGCAGTACTTC

D: TRBD1
V: TRBV2
J: TRBJ1-5
size: -
CDR3: CASSKGQGFEPQHF
DNA: TGTGCCAGCAGTAAGGGACAGGGATTTGAGCCCCAGCATTTT

D: TRBD1
V: TRBV27
J: TRBJ1-2
size: few
CDR3: CASSSGQGFGYTF
DNA: TGTGCCAGCAGTTCCGGACAGGGGTTTGGCTACACCTTC

D: TRBD1
V: TRBV7-8
J: TRBJ1-1
size: -
CDR3: CASSRGQGDTEAFF
DNA: TGTGCCAGCAGCCGAGGACAGGGGGATACTGAAGCTTTCTTT

D: -
V: TRBV6-5
J: TRBJ2-7
size: -
CDR3: CASSYSPGSYEQYF
DNA: TGTGCCAGCAGTTACTCTCCGGGGTCCTACGAGCAGTACTTC

D: TRBD1
V: TRBV6-1
J: TRBJ1-3
size: -
CDR3: CASSERTGGVTGNTIYF
DNA: TGTGCCAGCAGTGAACGGACAGGGGGCGTTACTGGAAACACCATATATTTT

D: TRBD2
V: TRBV5-4
J: TRBJ2-7
size: -
CDR3: CASSPGLAGGPTYEQYF
DNA: TGTGCCAGCAGCCCGGGACTAGCGGGGGGTCCGACCTACGAGCAGTACTTC

D: TRBD1
V: TRBV5-6
J: TRBJ2-7
size: -
CDR3: CASSLPGQGIYEQYF
DNA: TGTGCCAGCAGCTTACCGGGACAGGGCATCTACGAGCAGTACTTC

D: TRBD1
V: TRBV5-1
J: TRBJ2-5
size: -
CDR3: CASSLMGQGDETQYF
DNA: TGCGCCAGCAGCTTGATGGGACAGGGGGACGAGACCCAGTACTTC

D: -
V: TRBV27
J: TRBJ2-1
size: -
CDR3: CASGKGLHDEQFF
DNA: TGTGCCAGCGGGAAAGGGTTACACGATGAGCAGTTCTTC

D: TRBD2
V: TRBV7-2
J: TRBJ2-1
size: -
CDR3: CASSIGLAGGVDEQFF
DNA: TGTGCCAGCAGCATCGGACTAGCGGGAGGGGTCGATGAGCAGTTCTTC

D: TRBD1
V: TRBV5-4
J: TRBJ1-1
size: many
CDR3: CASSSLRDRGNTEAFF
DNA: TGTGCCAGCAGCTCCCTCCGGGACAGGGGAAATACTGAAGCTTTCTTT

D: TRBD2
V: TRBV27
J: TRBJ2-1
size: -
CDR3: CASSSPKAGGISYNEQFF
DNA: TGTGCCAGCAGTTCCCCCAAGGCGGGAGGTATATCCTACAATGAGCAGTTCTTC

D: -
V: TRBV7-8
J: TRBJ2-1
size: -
CDR3: CASSLAAGGRYNEQFF
DNA: TGTGCCAGCAGCTTAGCAGCCGGGGGGCGCTACAATGAGCAGTTCTTC

D: -
V: TRBV13
J: TRBJ1-1
size: -
CDR3: CASSETTGFEAFF
DNA: TGTGCCAGCAGCGAGACGACCGGATTTGAAGCTTTCTTT

D: TRBD2
V: TRBV11-2
J: TRBJ2-1
size: once
CDR3: CASSLGLAGGVDEQFF
DNA: TGTGCCAGCAGCTTAGGACTAGCGGGAGGAGTAGATGAGCAGTTCTTC

D: -
V: TRBV5-1
J: TRBJ2-2
size: -
CDR3: CASSRQGSYTGELFF
DNA: TGCGCCAGCAGCCGACAAGGATCCTACACCGGGGAGCTGTTTTTT

D: -
V: TRBV5-1
J: TRBJ1-1
size: -
CDR3: CASSSKRENTEAFF
DNA: TGCGCCAGCAGCTCCAAAAGAGAGAACACTGAAGCTTTCTTT

D: -
V: TRBV25-1
J: TRBJ2-2
size: few
CDR3: CASSEKSDTGELFF
DNA: TGTGCCAGCAGTGAAAAGTCGGACACCGGGGAGCTGTTTTTT

D: TRBD1
V: TRBV9
J: TRBJ1-2
size: -
CDR3: CASSVATGTVYGYTF
DNA: TGTGCCAGCAGCGTAGCTACGGGGACAGTCTATGGCTACACCTTC

D: TRBD1
V: TRBV9
J: TRBJ2-2
size: -
CDR3: CASTDREVPGELFF
DNA: TGTGCCAGCACGGACAGGGAAGTGCCCGGGGAGCTGTTTTTT

D: -
V: TRBV19
J: TRBJ1-5
size: once
CDR3: CASSIVRNSNQPQHF
DNA: TGTGCCAGTAGTATTGTCAGGAATAGCAATCAGCCCCAGCATTTT

D: TRBD2
V: TRBV18
J: TRBJ2-7
size: -
CDR3: CASSPNLSSGRAYEQYF
DNA: TGTGCCAGCTCACCAAACCTCTCTAGCGGGAGGGCGTACGAGCAGTACTTC

D: -
V: TRBV4-2
J: TRBJ1-2
size: -
CDR3: CASSQDRRLNYGYTF
DNA: TGTGCCAGCAGCCAAGATCGGCGGCTTAACTATGGCTACACCTTC

D: -
V: TRBV14
J: TRBJ2-3
size: -
CDR3: CASSQDTVRGDTQYF
DNA: TGTGCCAGCAGCCAAGACACCGTTAGGGGAGATACGCAGTATTTT

D: -
V: TRBV11-2
J: TRBJ2-7
size: -
CDR3: CASSPSGLYEQYF
DNA: TGTGCCAGCAGCCCGTCGGGCCTCTACGAGCAGTACTTC

D: -
V: TRBV7-2
J: TRBJ1-4
size: -
CDR3: CASTSGLGYEKLFF
DNA: TGTGCCAGCACTTCGGGACTAGGATATGAAAAACTGTTTTTT

D: -
V: TRBV18
J: TRBJ1-2
size: few
CDR3: CASSPPGVRSGYTF
DNA: TGTGCCAGCTCACCACCGGGGGTCCGAAGTGGCTACACCTTC

D: -
V: TRBV27
J: TRBJ1-1
size: -
CDR3: CASNKGQENTEAFF
DNA: TGTGCCAGCAATAAGGGCCAAGAGAACACTGAAGCTTTCTTT

D: TRBD1
V: TRBV6-5
J: TRBJ1-2
size: -
CDR3: CASSSRGHYGYTF
DNA: TGTGCCAGCAGTTCCAGGGGGCACTATGGCTACACCTTC

D: TRBD1
V: TRBV7-9
J: TRBJ2-5
size: -
CDR3: CASSQGQVIGTQYF
DNA: TGTGCCAGCAGCCAGGGACAGGTTATCGGGACCCAGTACTTC

D: -
V: TRBV9
J: TRBJ1-2
size: -
CDR3: CASSAPLTGTPGAGYTF
DNA: TGTGCCAGCAGCGCACCATTAACCGGGACACCGGGTGCGGGCTACACCTTC

D: TRBD1
V: TRBV27
J: TRBJ1-1
size: once
CDR3: CASWGDSPNTEAFF
DNA: TGTGCCAGCTGGGGGGACAGCCCGAACACTGAAGCTTTCTTT

D: -
V: TRBV3-1/TRBV3-2
J: TRBJ2-1
size: -
CDR3: CASSQEWRHNEQFF
DNA: TGTGCCAGCAGCCAAGAGTGGCGGCACAATGAGCAGTTCTTC

D: -
V: TRBV19
J: TRBJ1-5
size: -
CDR3: CASDRGVSNQPQHF
DNA: TGTGCCAGCGACCGCGGGGTTAGCAATCAGCCCCAGCATTTT

D: -
V: TRBV7-3
J: TRBJ2-1
size: few
CDR3: CASSLRLEANEQFF
DNA: TGTGCCAGCAGCTTAAGACTAGAGGCCAATGAGCAGTTCTTC

D: -
V: TRBV6-6
J: TRBJ1-3
size: few
CDR3: CASSLEDTIYF
DNA: TGTGCCAGCAGTCTGGAAGACACCATATATTTT

D: -
V: TRBV4-2
J: TRBJ1-2
size: -
CDR3: CASSQDRVGYGYTF
DNA: TGTGCCAGCAGCCAAGATCGCGTTGGCTATGGCTACACCTTC

D: TRBD1
V: TRBV6-6
J: TRBJ1-5
size: -
CDR3: CASRRQGASNQPQHF
DNA: TGTGCCAGCAGGAGACAGGGGGCGAGCAATCAGCCCCAGCATTTT

D: -
V: TRBV7-3
J: TRBJ1-2
size: -
CDR3: CASSPTEGTLELYGYTF
DNA: TGTGCCAGCAGCCCAACTGAAGGGACGCTCGAGCTATATGGCTACACCTTC

D: -
V: TRBV12-3/TRBV12-4
J: TRBJ2-7
size: -
CDR3: CASSEQGRLEQYF
DNA: TGTGCCAGCAGTGAACAGGGCCGCCTGGAGCAGTACTTC

D: TRBD1
V: TRBV27
J: TRBJ2-7
size: once
CDR3: CASSLLGGLYEQYF
DNA: TGTGCCAGCAGTTTATTAGGGGGCCTCTACGAGCAGTACTTC

D: TRBD1
V: TRBV18
J: TRBJ2-7
size: once
CDR3: CASSPGTGWYEQYF
DNA: TGTGCCAGCTCACCAGGGACAGGCTGGTACGAGCAGTACTTC

D: TRBD1
V: TRBV5-4
J: TRBJ1-2
size: -
CDR3: CASSLGDRGDGYTF
DNA: TGTGCCAGCAGCTTGGGGGACAGGGGAGATGGCTACACCTTC

D: -
V: TRBV2
J: TRBJ1-5
size: -
CDR3: CASEGGVGLNQPQHF
DNA: TGTGCCAGCGAGGGAGGGGTGGGCCTCAATCAGCCCCAGCATTTT

D: -
V: TRBV6-5
J: TRBJ2-5
size: -
CDR3: CASSYFLEAAETQYF
DNA: TGTGCCAGCAGTTACTTCCTGGAAGCGGCAGAGACCCAGTACTTC

D: TRBD1
V: TRBV5-4
J: TRBJ2-3
size: -
CDR3: CASSLDRGEWDTQYF
DNA: TGTGCCAGCAGCTTAGACAGGGGGGAGTGGGATACGCAGTATTTT

D: TRBD1
V: TRBV12-3/TRBV12-4
J: TRBJ2-7
size: -
CDR3: CASSLQGAYEQYF
DNA: TGTGCCAGCAGTTTACAGGGGGCCTACGAGCAGTACTTC

D: -
V: TRBV12-3/TRBV12-4
J: TRBJ2-7
size: -
CDR3: CASSLTVYEQYF
DNA: TGTGCCAGCAGTTTGACGGTCTACGAGCAGTACTTC

D: -
V: TRBV30
J: TRBJ1-2
size: -
CDR3: CAWSVQGTIYGYTF
DNA: TGTGCCTGGAGTGTACAGGGTACCATCTATGGCTACACCTTC

D: TRBD2
V: TRBV19
J: TRBJ2-7
size: -
CDR3: CASSISGMTYEQYF
DNA: TGTGCCAGTAGTATAAGCGGGATGACCTACGAGCAGTACTTC

D: -
V: TRBV19
J: TRBJ2-3
size: -
CDR3: CASSVRVASDTQYF
DNA: TGTGCCAGTAGTGTCAGGGTGGCGTCGGATACGCAGTATTTT

D: -
V: TRBV6-5
J: TRBJ1-4
size: -
CDR3: CASSYLGVGNEKLFF
DNA: TGTGCCAGCAGTTACTTAGGTGTGGGTAATGAAAAACTGTTTTTT